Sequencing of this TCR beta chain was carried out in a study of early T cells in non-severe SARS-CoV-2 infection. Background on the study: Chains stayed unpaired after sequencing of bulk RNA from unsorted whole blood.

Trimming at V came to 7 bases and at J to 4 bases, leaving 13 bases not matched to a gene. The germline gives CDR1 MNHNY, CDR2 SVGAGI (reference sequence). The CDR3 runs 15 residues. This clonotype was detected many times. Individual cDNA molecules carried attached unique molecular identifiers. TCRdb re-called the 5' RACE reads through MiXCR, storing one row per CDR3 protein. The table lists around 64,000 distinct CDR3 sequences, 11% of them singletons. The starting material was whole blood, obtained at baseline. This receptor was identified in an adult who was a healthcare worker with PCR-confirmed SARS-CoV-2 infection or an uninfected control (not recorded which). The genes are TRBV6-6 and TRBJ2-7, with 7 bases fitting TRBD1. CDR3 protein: CASTVLQGNKYEQYF. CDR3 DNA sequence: TGTGCCAGCACCGTGCTACAGGGGAACAAGTACGAGCAGTACTTC.